The T cell receptor beta chain under discussion was sequenced for a study of cytomegalovirus exposure and HLA in healthy donors. Primers: 60 Vbeta forward and 13 Jbeta reverse. Using immunoSEQ multiplex PCR, the repertoire was profiled, and TCRdb retains in-frame clones only, with some absent. Of some 150,000 clones listed, about four fifths are singletons. Germline V CDR1 and CDR2: ENHRY, SYGVKD. V lost 8 bases, J lost 1 base, and 9 bases stayed unmatched. The CDR3 has 15 amino acids. This clone was detected once. What it binds is not known. Regarding the study as a whole: The classifier reportedly diagnosed cytomegalovirus status with high specificity and sensitivity.

The clonotype comes from a woman aged 50 to 60 in good health and CMV-seronegative. The chain links TRBV10-3 to TRBJ2-5, with 8 bases lining up with TRBD2. The source material was PBMCs. The CDR3 loop reads CAIARGGPSQETQYF. The CDR3 nucleotides read TGTGCCATCGCTCGGGGGGGACCCTCCCAAGAGACCCAGTACTTC.